This T cell receptor (beta chain) was identified in a study of identical twins. This clonotype was seen repeatedly, ten times or more. Its antigen remains unidentified. Unique molecular identifiers were present on the cDNA, and a universal primer site came from template switching. MiXCR, applied by TCRdb to the 5' RACE reads, yields one record per CDR3 protein. Counted here are more than 650,000 distinct CDR3 sequences, 6% to 6.5% occurring once; the ten biggest clones make up 1.5% to 2%. Study-wide points: The models gave estimates that fell short of the out-of-frame TCR alpha sharing seen in monozygotic twins. Conclusions rested on cross-sectional statistics rather than following the same donors.

Trimming took 3 bases from V and 6 from J; bases not matched to a gene: 12. Germline V gene sequence: CDR1 MNHEY, CDR2 SMNVEV (reference sequence). The CDR3 spans 17 residues. The chain has TRBV27 and TRBJ2-3, with 10 bases identical to TRBD2. Sequenced input: naive T cells sorted from blood. The sequence came from a man in his late teens or twenties in good health. The CDR3 sequence is CASSFWPSGRNLDTQYF. In DNA, the CDR3 is TGTGCCAGCAGTTTTTGGCCTAGCGGGAGAAATTTGGATACGCAGTATTTT.